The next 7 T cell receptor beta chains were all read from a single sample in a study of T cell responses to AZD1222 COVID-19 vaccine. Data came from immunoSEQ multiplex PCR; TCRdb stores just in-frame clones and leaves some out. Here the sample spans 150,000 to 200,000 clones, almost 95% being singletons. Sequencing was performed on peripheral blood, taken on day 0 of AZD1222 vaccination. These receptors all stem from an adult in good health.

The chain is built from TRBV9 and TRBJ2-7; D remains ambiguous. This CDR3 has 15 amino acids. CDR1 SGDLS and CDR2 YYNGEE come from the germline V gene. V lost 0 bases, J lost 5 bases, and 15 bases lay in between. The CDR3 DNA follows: TGTGCCAGCAGCGTAGAGTCAACCCGGAGCCACGAGCAGTACTTC. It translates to CASSVESTRSHEQYF.

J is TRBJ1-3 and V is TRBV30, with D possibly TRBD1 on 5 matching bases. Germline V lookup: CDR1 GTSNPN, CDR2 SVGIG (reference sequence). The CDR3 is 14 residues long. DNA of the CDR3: TGTGCGGGCGGGGACTCCCACTCTGGAAACACCATATATTTT. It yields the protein CAGGDSHSGNTIYF.

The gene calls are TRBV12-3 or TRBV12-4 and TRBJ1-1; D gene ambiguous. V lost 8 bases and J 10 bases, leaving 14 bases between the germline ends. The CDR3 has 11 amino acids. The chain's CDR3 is CASLQRVGAFF. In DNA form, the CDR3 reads TGTGCCAGCCTTCAACGTGTTGGAGCTTTCTTT.

The chain's CDR3 is CASSERARWEQYF. The CDR3 nucleotides read TGCGCCAGCAGTGAGAGGGCGCGCTGGGAGCAGTACTTC. The V call is TRBV10-2, the J call TRBJ2-7; no firm D call. The CDR3 is 13 residues long. Germline V lookup: CDR1 WSHSY, CDR2 SAAADI. V was trimmed by 2 bases and J by 7 bases, leaving 12 bases between them.

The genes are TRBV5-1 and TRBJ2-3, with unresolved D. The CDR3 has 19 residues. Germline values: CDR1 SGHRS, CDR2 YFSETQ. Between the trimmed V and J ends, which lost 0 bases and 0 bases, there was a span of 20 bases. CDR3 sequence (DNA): TGCGCCAGCAGCTTGGAGTGGGCAGGCTCAAAGTCTAGCACAGATACGCAGTATTTT. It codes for CASSLEWAGSKSSTDTQYF.

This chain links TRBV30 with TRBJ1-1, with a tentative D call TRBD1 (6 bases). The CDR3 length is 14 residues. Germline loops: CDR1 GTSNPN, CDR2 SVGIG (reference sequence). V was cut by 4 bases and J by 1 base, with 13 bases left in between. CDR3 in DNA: TGTGCCTGGAATTTACAGGGCCCGAACACTGAAGCTTTCTTT. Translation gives CAWNLQGPNTEAFF.

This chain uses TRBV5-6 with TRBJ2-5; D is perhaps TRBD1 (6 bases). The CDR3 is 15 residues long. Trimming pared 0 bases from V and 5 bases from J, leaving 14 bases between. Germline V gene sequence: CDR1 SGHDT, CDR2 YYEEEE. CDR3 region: CASSLGQGHGETQYF. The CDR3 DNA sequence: TGTGCCAGCAGCTTGGGGCAGGGGCATGGGGAGACCCAGTACTTC. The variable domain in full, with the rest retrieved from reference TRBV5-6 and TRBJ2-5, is DAGVTQSPTHLIKTRGQQVTLRCSPKSGHDTVSWYQQALGQGPQFIFQYYEEEERQRGNFPDRFSGHQFPNYSSELNVNALLLGDSALYLCASSLGQGHGETQYFGPGTRLLVL.